Below, 30 T cell receptor beta chains from the same sample are listed, as sequenced in a study of blood T cell repertoires in COVID-19. The assay was immunoSEQ multiplex PCR, and TCRdb's table has in-frame clones only and misses some. The sample lists 140,000 or so clones; around 80% were seen once. The sequencing sample was made of peripheral blood. These receptors came from a woman aged 60-70 years with acute or convalescent COVID-19.

The chain links TRBV5-1 to TRBJ2-5; 10 bases align to TRBD2. This CDR3 is built from 16 residues. CDR1 SGHRS and CDR2 YFSETQ come from the germline V gene. V lost 0 bases, J lost 5 bases, and 7 bases stayed unmatched. The CDR3 sequence: CASSLALAGEGETQYF. The DNA for the CDR3 is TGCGCCAGCAGCTTGGCTCTAGCGGGAGAAGGGGAGACCCAGTACTTC.

This clone was counted once. CDR3 sequence: CASREQGNQPQHF. CDR3 sequence (DNA): TGTGCCAGCAGGGAACAGGGGAATCAGCCCCAGCATTTT. The V and J genes are TRBV27 and TRBJ1-5; TRBD1 agrees at 7 bases. The CDR3 has 13 amino acids. The V and J ends lost 6 bases and 4 bases, in that order; junction bases with no gene match: 3. Germline values: CDR1 MNHEY, CDR2 SMNVEV (reference sequence).

The chain couples TRBV11-2 to TRBJ2-1, with D perhaps TRBD1 (5 bases). From germline, CDR1 is SGHAT and CDR2 FQNNGV. CDR3 length: 14 residues. The V gene lost 1 base and the J gene lost 12 bases, with 16 bases spanning the gap. DNA for the CDR3: TGTGCCAGCAGCTTAGCAGACAGAAAAAGGGGGCAGTTCTTC. Its protein product is CASSLADRKRGQFF.

Concerning this clone: This specimen includes other DNA sequences encoding the same CDR3. The rearrangement joins TRBV7-9 to TRBJ2-7, with D hard to call. Trimming cost V 5 bases and J 2 bases, with 4 bases left between them. CDR3 length: 11 residues. Germline CDR1 is SEHNR and CDR2 is FQNEAQ (reference sequence). CDR3 amino acids: CASSPAYEQYF. The CDR3 DNA is TGTGCCAGCAGCCCAGCCTACGAGCAGTACTTC. Using reference TRBV7-9 and TRBJ2-7 for the parts outside the CDR3, the full variable domain is DTGVSQNPRHKITKRGQNVTFRCDPISEHNRLYWYRQTLGQGPEFLTYFQNEAQLEKSRLLSDRFSAERPKGSFSTLEIQRTEQGDSAMYLCASSPAYEQYFGPGTRLTVT.

CDR3 coding DNA: TGTGCCAGCAGTTCGGGACAGGGAATGACGGAAGGCTACACCTTC. The encoded protein is CASSSGQGMTEGYTF. This chain links TRBV27 with TRBJ1-2; 9 bases are shared with TRBD1. The CDR3 length is 15 residues. The V segment lost 4 bases and the J segment 8 bases; nucleotides outside the gene matches: 11. Germline CDR1 reads MNHEY; CDR2 reads SMNVEV (reference sequence).

V is TRBV2 and J is TRBJ1-4; D perhaps matches TRBD1 (5 bases). The CDR3 runs 16 residues. V dropped 0 bases and J dropped 7 bases, with 15 bases sitting between them. Per germline, CDR1 SNHLY and CDR2 FYNNEI. The CDR3 bases are TGTGCCAGCAGTGAAGCGCCAACGGGGGGGAGTGAAAAACTGTTTTTT. It yields the protein CASSEAPTGGSEKLFF.

The J gene is TRBJ2-3, the V gene TRBV10-3; D might be TRBD2 (6 bases). The CDR3 extends over 12 amino acids. Trimming stripped 11 bases from V and 8 bases from J, with 17 bases between. Germline V gene lookup returns CDR1 ENHRY and CDR2 SYGVKD. The CDR3 region is CAVSGTLSTQYF. In DNA form, the CDR3 reads TGTGCCGTATCCGGGACTCTAAGTACGCAGTATTTT.

V usage is TRBV7-3 and J usage is TRBJ2-1, with D possibly TRBD1 on 5 matching bases. CDR1 and CDR2 from the germline V gene are SGHTA and FQGTGA. This CDR3 contains 15 residues. V lost 2 bases to trimming and J lost 8 bases, with 16 bases between them. The CDR3 DNA sequence: TGTGCCAGCAGCTTATGGGGAAACCTACAGGATGAGCAGTTCTTC. Its translation: CASSLWGNLQDEQFF.

The rearrangement joins TRBV11-3 to TRBJ1-1, with D perhaps matching TRBD1 (5 bases). V was trimmed by 4 bases and J by 7 bases, leaving 16 bases between them. The CDR3 extends over 14 amino acids. Per the germline V gene, CDR1 is SGHNT and CDR2 is YENEEA. CDR3: CASSSTSGLGEAFF. Written as DNA, the CDR3 is TGTGCCAGCAGCTCCACCTCGGGACTGGGTGAAGCTTTCTTT. The whole variable domain, remainder taken from reference TRBV11-3 and TRBJ1-1, is EAGVVQSPRYKIIEKKQPVAFWCNPISGHNTLYWYLQNLGQGPELLIRYENEEAVDDSQLPKDRFSAERLKGVDSTLKIQPAELGDSAVYLCASSSTSGLGEAFFGQGTRLTVV.

The V and J genes are TRBV30 and TRBJ2-3; no firm D call. The CDR3 runs to 11 residues. V lost 1 base, J lost 6 bases, and 5 bases lay in between. From germline, CDR1 is GTSNPN and CDR2 SVGIG (reference sequence). The CDR3 loop reads CAWSGSDTQYF. CDR3 coding DNA: TGTGCCTGGAGTGGGAGTGATACGCAGTATTTT.

This clone was picked up a small number of times. The gene calls are TRBV14 and TRBJ2-7; 11 bases line up with TRBD2. Germline V lookup: CDR1 SGHDN, CDR2 FVKESK. The CDR3 contains 20 residues. Trimming at V came to 0 bases and at J to 2 bases, leaving 15 bases not matched to a gene. The CDR3 protein is CASSQEPPGGSGRVPYEQYF. As DNA, the CDR3 is TGTGCCAGCAGCCAAGAACCCCCCGGTGGTAGCGGGAGGGTACCCTACGAGCAGTACTTC.

The chain combines TRBV6-1 with TRBJ2-3; perhaps TRBD2 as D (5 bases). V lost 1 base, J lost 6 bases, and 14 bases lay in between. The V gene's germline CDR1 is MNHNS and CDR2 SASEGT. The CDR3 has 15 residues. The DNA of the CDR3 is TGTGCCAGCAGTGAAGGGCTGAGGACTTCCGATACGCAGTATTTT. Encoded protein: CASSEGLRTSDTQYF.

The V call is TRBV11-3, the J call TRBJ2-7; tentative D call: TRBD2 (7 bases). The CDR3 is 15 residues long. Per the germline V gene, CDR1 is SGHNT and CDR2 is YENEEA. V was shortened by 5 bases and J by 2 bases, with 16 bases between the two germline ends. CDR3 DNA: TGTGCCAGCAGCGCAGGGAGGGGGAGCGCCTACGAGCAGTACTTC. It codes for CASSAGRGSAYEQYF.

This clone was detected once. The chain carries TRBV5-4 and TRBJ1-6; perhaps TRBD1 as D (6 bases). V was pared by 0 bases and J by 8 bases, with 15 bases between. CDR1 and CDR2 (germline): SGHNT, YYREEE (reference sequence). This CDR3 region has 16 residues. As DNA, the CDR3 is TGTGCCAGCAGCTTGGTGCGGGGGGCGATTGATTCACCCCTCCACTTT. It is translated as CASSLVRGAIDSPLHF.

J is TRBJ2-3 and V is TRBV5-4; possibly TRBD2 for D (5 bases). This CDR3 region has 13 residues. CDR1 SGHNT and CDR2 YYREEE come from the germline V gene (reference sequence). The V end was cut by 2 bases, the J end by 5 bases, with 9 bases between. The CDR3, as DNA: TGTGCCAGCAGCTTAGGTGCGGGAGATACGCAGTATTTT. Its protein is CASSLGAGDTQYF.

This CDR3 reads CAWSVMARLTDANYGYTF. CDR3 bases: TGTGCCTGGAGTGTAATGGCCCGCCTGACAGATGCTAACTATGGCTACACCTTC. The chain couples TRBV30 to TRBJ1-2, with D perhaps TRBD1 (5 bases). The CDR3 length is 18 residues. Looked up from germline, CDR1 is GTSNPN and CDR2 is SVGIG (reference sequence). Trimming stripped 0 bases from V and 0 bases from J, with 20 bases between.

V usage is TRBV2 and J usage is TRBJ2-5; D not resolved. CDR1 is SNHLY and CDR2 is FYNNEI in the germline V gene. V was pared by 7 bases and J by 2 bases, with 11 bases between. This CDR3 is built from 13 residues. The CDR3 DNA reads TGTGCCAGCAATTCTCCTAGGCAAGAGACCCAGTACTTC. This encodes CASNSPRQETQYF.

A few counts support this clone. The J gene is TRBJ2-5, the V gene TRBV7-6; 10 bases are a match to TRBD1. Trimming cost V 1 base and J 0 bases; bases outside gene matches: 2. Germline CDR1 SGHVS, CDR2 FNYEAQ. The CDR3 is 16 amino acids. For the CDR3, the DNA is TGTGCCAGCAGCTTAGGGACAGGGGGAAACCAAGAGACCCAGTACTTC. Residues: CASSLGTGGNQETQYF.

V and J are TRBV27 and TRBJ2-5, with D perhaps matching TRBD1 (6 bases). Trimming stripped 1 base from V and 4 bases from J, with 13 bases between. The CDR3 loop spans 15 amino acids. The V gene's germline CDR1 is MNHEY and CDR2 SMNVEV (reference sequence). Here the CDR3 DNA reads TGTGCCAGCAGTTTATTAACAGGGTCGCGAGAGACCCAGTACTTC. This gives the protein CASSLLTGSRETQYF.

The chain is built from TRBV30 and TRBJ1-5, with D maybe TRBD1 (5 bases). The length of the CDR3 is 13 residues. Trimming stripped 7 bases from V and 0 bases from J, with 10 bases between. The V gene's germline CDR1 is GTSNPN and CDR2 SVGIG (reference sequence). CDR3 coding DNA: TGTGCCTCAGACAGCAATAGCAATCAGCCCCAGCATTTT. As protein: CASDSNSNQPQHF.

The gene calls are TRBV5-1 and TRBJ2-2, with 8 bases lining up with TRBD2. Trimming at V came to 4 bases and at J to 1 base, leaving 9 bases not matched to a gene. The CDR3 loop spans 17 amino acids. CDR1 and CDR2 from the germline V gene are SGHRS and YFSETQ. CDR3 amino acids: CASSPLLSGRNTGELFF. In nucleotides, the CDR3 is TGCGCCAGCAGCCCGCTCTTAAGCGGGAGGAACACCGGGGAGCTGTTTTTT.

The chain couples TRBV6-5 to TRBJ2-1; 10 bases are a match to TRBD2. The CDR3 extends over 15 amino acids. Trimming cost V 6 bases and J 4 bases; bases outside gene matches: 6. Per the germline V gene, CDR1 is MNHEY and CDR2 is SVGAGI. The DNA of the CDR3 is TGTGCCAGCAGCAGCCTAGCGGGGGATTACAATGAGCAGTTCTTC. It yields the protein CASSSLAGDYNEQFF.

This rearrangement joins TRBV2 to TRBJ2-7; 7 nucleotides line up with TRBD2. The germline V gene has CDR1 SNHLY and CDR2 FYNNEI. The J segment lost 4 bases and the V segment lost 3 bases, leaving 0 bases of the junction unmatched. The CDR3 has 12 amino acids. The CDR3 loop reads CASSEREYEQYF. CDR3 coding DNA: TGTGCCAGCAGTGAGCGGGAGTACGAGCAGTACTTC. The full variable domain, in which reference TRBV2 and TRBJ2-7 provide the parts outside the CDR3, is EPEVTQTPSHQVTQMGQEVILRCVPISNHLYFYWYRQILGQKVEFLVSFYNNEISEKSEIFDDQFSVERPDGSNFTLKIRSTKLEDSAMYFCASSEREYEQYFGPGTRLTVT.

This sequence joins TRBV28 and TRBJ2-7; D is perhaps TRBD2 (5 bases). The CDR3 is made up of 13 amino acids. V was clipped by 8 bases and J by 5 bases, with 16 bases between them. The germline V gene has CDR1 MDHEN and CDR2 SYDVKM. The CDR3 here is CASGYSADHEQYF. The CDR3 DNA sequence: TGTGCCAGCGGATATTCAGCGGACCACGAGCAGTACTTC.

The V gene is TRBV27, the J gene TRBJ1-1; D remains unclear. Between the trimmed V and J ends, which lost 4 bases and 10 bases, there was a span of 13 bases. Germline V lookup: CDR1 MNHEY, CDR2 SMNVEV (reference sequence). This CDR3 has 12 residues. In DNA, the CDR3 is TGTGCCAGCAGTTCCTTCCCCGGTAGAGCTTTCTTT. Translation: CASSSFPGRAFF.

This clone turned up a few times. The chain employs TRBV7-2 and TRBJ2-7; 7 nucleotides align to TRBD1. This CDR3 has 15 residues. The V and J ends lost 3 bases and 0 bases, in that order; junction bases with no gene match: 5. In germline, CDR1 is SGHTA, CDR2 FQGNSA. The CDR3 DNA is TGTGCCAGCAGCTTCGACAGGGCGGGCTCCTACGAGCAGTACTTC. This translates into CASSFDRAGSYEQYF.

The V gene is TRBV5-1, the J gene TRBJ2-7, with 8 bases aligning to TRBD2. Germline CDR1 SGHRS, CDR2 YFSETQ. The CDR3 spans 15 residues. Trimming removed 4 bases from V and 3 bases from J; junction bases left unmatched: 9. In DNA, the CDR3 is TGCGCCAGCAGCCTCGCTAGCGGGTCTATCTACGAGCAGTACTTC. Its protein product is CASSLASGSIYEQYF.

This chain uses TRBV6-2 or TRBV6-3 with TRBJ2-1; TRBD2 aligns across 8 bases. CDR3 length: 15 amino acids. CDR1 and CDR2 from the germline V gene are MNHEY and SVGEGT. V shed 4 bases, J shed 3 bases, and the junction held 5 bases outside the gene matches. The DNA of the CDR3 is TGTGCCAGCAGTTTGAGCGGGAGTTTCTACAATGAGCAGTTCTTC. The encoded protein is CASSLSGSFYNEQFF.

V gene TRBV7-9 combines with J gene TRBJ2-5; the match to TRBD2 covers 11 bases. Germline CDR1 SEHNR, CDR2 FQNEAQ (reference sequence). The ends lost 5 bases at V and 4 bases at J; junction bases unmatched: 9. The CDR3 length is 16 residues. CDR3 sequence: CASSPFTSGRSETQYF. As DNA, the CDR3 is TGTGCCAGCAGCCCTTTCACTAGCGGGAGATCAGAGACCCAGTACTTC. The full variable domain, its missing parts supplied by reference TRBV7-9 and TRBJ2-5, is DTGVSQNPRHKITKRGQNVTFRCDPISEHNRLYWYRQTLGQGPEFLTYFQNEAQLEKSRLLSDRFSAERPKGSFSTLEIQRTEQGDSAMYLCASSPFTSGRSETQYFGPGTRLLVL.

This clone was observed a few times. The V and J genes are TRBV7-9 and TRBJ1-1; the D gene is possibly TRBD1 (5 bases). Germline V lookup: CDR1 SEHNR, CDR2 FQNEAQ (reference sequence). Between the trimmed V and J ends, which lost 5 bases and 1 base, there was a span of 8 bases. The CDR3 has 13 residues. CDR3 amino acids: CASSADTNTEAFF. Written as DNA, the CDR3 is TGTGCCAGCAGCGCGGACACGAACACTGAAGCTTTCTTT.